One sample yielded the 21 T cell receptor beta chains listed below, sequenced in a study of spatial heterogeneity in lung cancer. Each CDR3 protein gets one entry after TCRdb re-called the 5' RACE reads with MiXCR. The sample includes roughly 24,000 distinct CDR3 sequences, roughly 9.7% of them seen just once. Time point: blood at routine non-recurrence follow-up after resection. Sequencing used PBMCs, obtained at follow-up. These receptors were taken from a male donor with early-stage non-small cell lung cancer.

This clonotype came up a few times. The rearrangement uses TRBV11-2 and TRBJ2-2, with D unclear. There are 14 residues in the CDR3. Germline-derived CDR1 and CDR2 are SGHAT and FQNNGV. V dropped 0 bases and J dropped 2 bases, with 4 bases sitting between them. The CDR3 reads CASSLEPNTGELFF. The CDR3, as DNA: TGTGCCAGCAGCTTAGAACCCAACACCGGGGAGCTGTTTTTT.

The chain joins TRBV6-6 to TRBJ1-2; the D gene is possibly TRBD1 (5 bases). CDR3 length: 19 amino acids. V gave up 2 bases and J gave up 2 bases, with 24 bases separating them. Germline V CDR1 and CDR2: MNHNY, SVGAGI (reference sequence). The DNA of the CDR3 is TGTGCCAGCAGTTACCAACCATCCTTCGGACATATTTCAAACTATGGCTACACCTTC. This gives the protein CASSYQPSFGHISNYGYTF.

Concerning this clonotype: This may be a read error, as it is one base from a much larger clone. V and J are TRBV28 and TRBJ2-2; D may be TRBD2 (5 bases). Germline CDR1 is MDHEN and CDR2 is SYDVKM. The CDR3 spans 17 residues. The CDR3 bases are TGTGCCAGCAGTTTGGGATCCCTAGCTGACCTCACCGGGGAGCTGTATTTT. Its translation is CASSLGSLADLTGELYF.

This clonotype has at least ten counts. J is TRBJ2-7 and V is TRBV7-9; the match to TRBD1 covers 8 bases. V was pared by 5 bases and J by 0 bases, with 6 bases of the junction left unmatched. From germline, CDR1 is SEHNR and CDR2 FQNEAQ (reference sequence). The CDR3 is 15 residues long. CDR3: CASSGLTGASYEQYF. The CDR3 DNA follows: TGTGCCAGCAGCGGGCTGACAGGGGCCTCCTACGAGCAGTACTTC.

This clonotype appeared a few times. The chain carries TRBV11-3 and TRBJ2-5, with D possibly matching TRBD1 (5 bases). The V gene's germline CDR1 is SGHNT and CDR2 YENEEA. The CDR3 contains 14 residues. V lost 5 bases and J 1 base, leaving 11 bases between the germline ends. The DNA of the CDR3 is TGTGCCAGCAGCCCAGGACACAGCCAAGAGACCCAGTACTTC. Translation: CASSPGHSQETQYF.

By sample share, this clonotype is medium-sized. The V and J genes are TRBV4-1 and TRBJ2-7; 9 bases fit TRBD1. The CDR3 runs to 16 residues. Germline V gene sequence: CDR1 MGHRA, CDR2 YSYEKL. Trimming took 1 base from V and 2 from J; bases not matched to a gene: 6. The CDR3 loop is CASSQGPGQGTYEQYF. Here the CDR3 DNA reads TGCGCCAGCAGCCAAGGCCCCGGACAGGGGACCTACGAGCAGTACTTC.

This clonotype was counted at least ten times. The chain joins TRBV15 to TRBJ1-5, with unresolved D. Per germline, CDR1 LNHNV and CDR2 YYDKDF (reference sequence). Trimming pared 5 bases from V and 5 bases from J, leaving 7 bases between. This CDR3 spans 12 amino acids. CDR3 sequence reads: CATSAGYQPQHF. CDR3 coding DNA: TGTGCCACCAGCGCAGGATATCAGCCCCAGCATTTT.

This clonotype was picked up a small number of times. In nucleotides, the CDR3 is TGCGCCAGCTGTCCGGAGGACAGCAGCTCCTACAATGAGCAGTTCTTC. This sequence encodes CASCPEDSSSYNEQFF. The rearrangement uses TRBV5-1 and TRBJ2-1, with D perhaps TRBD1 (6 bases). CDR1 is SGHRS and CDR2 is YFSETQ in the germline V gene. The CDR3 runs to 16 residues. V shed 7 bases and J shed 0 bases, with 17 bases lying between them.

This clonotype has just a few counts. This sequence joins TRBV12-3 or TRBV12-4 and TRBJ1-4; D gene unclear. The V and J ends lost 9 bases and 3 bases respectively, with 14 bases between them. The CDR3 is made up of 14 amino acids. In DNA, the CDR3 is TGTGCCAGTGGCCGCGGCGGTTCTAATGAAAAACTGTTTTTT. This encodes CASGRGGSNEKLFF.

This clonotype was counted a few times. The V gene is TRBV9, the J gene TRBJ1-2; D unresolved. The CDR3 consists of 13 residues. Per germline, CDR1 SGDLS and CDR2 YYNGEE. V lost 0 bases, J lost 1 base, and 4 bases lay in between. This CDR3 reads CASSVGGNYGYTF. The CDR3 DNA is TGTGCCAGCAGCGTAGGCGGTAACTATGGCTACACCTTC.

The table lists this clonotype with many counts. The chain uses TRBV5-5 and TRBJ2-7, with 8 bases identical to TRBD1. CDR1 is SGHKS, CDR2 YYEKEE, per germline (reference sequence). After removal of 0 bases from V and 3 bases from J, the junction contained 8 bases not matched to a gene. CDR3 size: 16 residues. CDR3 sequence: CASSLVDRVTLYEQYF. In DNA form, the CDR3 reads TGTGCCAGCAGCTTGGTGGACAGGGTAACCCTCTACGAGCAGTACTTC.

Of note for this clonotype: The conserved phenylalanine or tryptophan normally closing the CDR3 is absent here, so this likely arose from a read error. The DNA is omitted, as the CDR3 cannot be located on it reliably, and the CDR3 follows TCRdb's listing. The CDR3 loop reads CASSQDSPSGEL. This rearrangement joins TRBV4-3 to TRBJ1-2; TRBD1 reflects the table's D call only, with no check against the DNA. Germline V gives CDR1 LGHNA, CDR2 YSLEER. The CDR3 length is 12 residues, termini included.

The rearrangement joins TRBV7-9 to TRBJ2-2; D tentatively reads TRBD1 or TRBD2 (5 bases each). V shed 1 base and J shed 4 bases, with 22 bases lying between them. This CDR3 spans 19 amino acids. Germline V gene sequence: CDR1 SEHNR, CDR2 FQNEAQ (reference sequence). For the CDR3, the DNA is TGTGCCAGCAGCTTAGAGGGTCGGGACCACTGGCTCGCCACCGGGGAGCTGTTTTTT. Protein sequence: CASSLEGRDHWLATGELFF.

This clonotype was recorded a few times. The chain joins TRBV29-1 to TRBJ2-7; 10 bases are shared with TRBD1. There are 15 residues in the CDR3. The J segment lost 5 bases and the V segment lost 2 bases, leaving 9 bases of the junction unmatched. CDR1 SQVTM and CDR2 ANQGSEA come from the germline V gene. CDR3 region: CSVERRDRGFDEQYF. The CDR3 coding sequence is TGCAGCGTTGAACGGCGGGACAGGGGTTTTGACGAGCAGTACTTC.

Ten or more counts support this clonotype. The V call is TRBV10-3, the J call TRBJ2-5; 12 bases align to TRBD2. The CDR3 length is 14 residues. Germline CDR1 and CDR2: ENHRY and SYGVKD. V trimming: 8 bases; J trimming: 2 bases; junction bases outside the gene matches: 3. CDR3 in DNA: TGTGCCATCCGGACTAGCGGGGCACAAGAGACCCAGTACTTC. This encodes CAIRTSGAQETQYF.

This chain joins TRBV6-1 and TRBJ2-2; D call uncertain. Per the germline V gene, CDR1 is MNHNS and CDR2 is SASEGT. The V end was cut by 7 bases, the J end by 4 bases, with 19 bases between. The CDR3 extends over 16 amino acids. The CDR3 DNA reads TGTGCCAGCACCACCCCAGGCAGGTCTCCCACCGGGGAGCTGTTTTTT. It codes for CASTTPGRSPTGELFF.

This clonotype was detected many times. The chain links TRBV3-1 to TRBJ2-7; no definite D call. V lost 1 base and J lost 3, with 10 bases in between. Germline-derived CDR1 and CDR2 are LGHDT and YNNKEL (reference sequence). CDR3 size: 14 residues. The CDR3 here is CASSQVQGIYEQYF. The CDR3 nucleotides are TGTGCCAGCAGCCAAGTACAAGGCATCTACGAGCAGTACTTC.

This clonotype was detected many times. J is TRBJ1-5 and V is TRBV18; 7 bases are shared with TRBD1. CDR1 and CDR2 (germline): KGHSH, LQKENI. The CDR3 is 13 residues long. The V and J ends lost 6 bases and 2 bases, in that order; junction bases with no gene match: 1. CDR3 sequence reads: CASSGQGNQPQHF. In nucleotides, the CDR3 is TGTGCCAGCTCCGGACAGGGCAATCAGCCCCAGCATTTT.

This chain uses TRBV4-2 with TRBJ1-3; D unclear. CDR1 and CDR2 (germline): LGHNA, YNFKEQ. V lost 0 bases to trimming and J lost 4 bases, with 7 bases between them. The CDR3 contains 14 residues. The CDR3 region has the DNA TGTGCCAGCAGCCAAGATCCTCTAGGAAACACCATATATTTT. It encodes CASSQDPLGNTIYF.

This clonotype was counted at least ten times. The CDR3: CATSDRDSSGQFF. The CDR3 DNA follows: TGTGCCACCAGTGACCGAGACAGCTCTGGGCAGTTCTTC. The V gene is TRBV24-1, the J gene TRBJ2-1, with D perhaps TRBD1 (5 bases). V lost 4 bases and J lost 12, with 15 bases in between. The V gene's germline CDR1 is KGHDR and CDR2 SFDVKD. CDR3 length: 13 amino acids.

In its sample, this clonotype was seen many times. The chain has TRBV7-8 and TRBJ1-2; the match to TRBD1 covers 7 bases. V lost 5 bases to trimming and J lost 4 bases; unmatched junction nucleotides: 10. This CDR3 spans 15 amino acids. Germline CDR1 SGHVS, CDR2 FQNEAQ. CDR3 loop: CASSPVRQGFYGYTF. CDR3 DNA: TGTGCCAGCAGCCCCGTTCGACAGGGCTTCTATGGCTACACCTTC.